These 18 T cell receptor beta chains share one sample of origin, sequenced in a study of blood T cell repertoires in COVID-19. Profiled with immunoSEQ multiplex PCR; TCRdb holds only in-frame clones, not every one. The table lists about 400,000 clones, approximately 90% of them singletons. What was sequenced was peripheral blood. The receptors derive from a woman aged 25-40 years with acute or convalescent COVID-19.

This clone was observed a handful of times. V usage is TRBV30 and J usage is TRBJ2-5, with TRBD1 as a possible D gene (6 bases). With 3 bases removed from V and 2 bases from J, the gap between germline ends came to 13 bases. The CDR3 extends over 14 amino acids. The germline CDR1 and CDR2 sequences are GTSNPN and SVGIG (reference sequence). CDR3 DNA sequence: TGTGCCTGGAGATCCCTGGGGGCACAAGAGACCCAGTACTTC. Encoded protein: CAWRSLGAQETQYF. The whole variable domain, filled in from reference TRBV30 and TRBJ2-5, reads SQTIHQWPATLVQPVGSPLSLECTVEGTSNPNLYWYRQAAGRGLQLLFYSVGIGQISSEVPQNLSASRPQDRQFILSSKKLLLSDSGFYLCAWRSLGAQETQYFGPGTRLLVL.

DNA for the CDR3: TGTGCCAGCAGTGAATACGGGGGCACAGATACGCAGTATTTT. Protein: CASSEYGGTDTQYF. The J gene is TRBJ2-3, the V gene TRBV6-1; TRBD2 might be the D (5 bases). V was clipped by 2 bases and J by 1 base, with 7 bases between them. The CDR3 length is 14 residues. CDR1 and CDR2 from the germline V gene are MNHNS and SASEGT.

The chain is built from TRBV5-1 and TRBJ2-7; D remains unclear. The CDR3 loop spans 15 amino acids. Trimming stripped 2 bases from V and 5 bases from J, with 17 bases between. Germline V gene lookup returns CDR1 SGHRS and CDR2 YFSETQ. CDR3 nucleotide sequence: TGCGCCAGCAGCTTAGAGCCAGGCTCATGGGACGAGCAGTACTTC. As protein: CASSLEPGSWDEQYF. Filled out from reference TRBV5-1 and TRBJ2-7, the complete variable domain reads KAGVTQTPRYLIKTRGQQVTLSCSPISGHRSVSWYQQTPGQGLQFLFEYFSETQRNKGNFPGRFSGRQFSNSRSEMNVSTLELGDSALYLCASSLEPGSWDEQYFGPGTRLTVT.

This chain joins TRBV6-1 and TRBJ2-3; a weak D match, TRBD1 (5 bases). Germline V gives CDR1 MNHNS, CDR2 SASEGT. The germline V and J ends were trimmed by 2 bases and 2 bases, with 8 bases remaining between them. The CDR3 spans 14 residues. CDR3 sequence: CASSESGLTDTQYF. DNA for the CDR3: TGTGCCAGCAGTGAATCAGGGCTCACAGATACGCAGTATTTT.

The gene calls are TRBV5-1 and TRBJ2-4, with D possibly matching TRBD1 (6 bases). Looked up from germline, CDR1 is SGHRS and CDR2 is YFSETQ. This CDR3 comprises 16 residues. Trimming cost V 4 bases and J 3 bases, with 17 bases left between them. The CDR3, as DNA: TGCGCCAGCAGCGGGGCGGACAGTACAAACAAAAACATTCAGTACTTC. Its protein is CASSGADSTNKNIQYF.

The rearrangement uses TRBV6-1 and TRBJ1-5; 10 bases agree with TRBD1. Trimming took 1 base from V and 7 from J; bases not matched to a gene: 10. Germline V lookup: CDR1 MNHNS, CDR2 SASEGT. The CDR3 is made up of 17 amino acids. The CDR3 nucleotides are TGTGCCAGCAGTGAAGTATCCGGACAGGGGGTCTGGCAGCCCCAGCATTTT. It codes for CASSEVSGQGVWQPQHF.

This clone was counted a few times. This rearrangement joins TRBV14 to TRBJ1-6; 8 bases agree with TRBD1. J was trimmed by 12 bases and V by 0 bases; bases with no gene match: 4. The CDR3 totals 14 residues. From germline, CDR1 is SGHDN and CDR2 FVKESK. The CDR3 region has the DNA TGTGCCAGCAGCCAAGAAACAGGGGGAAGACCCCTCCACTTT. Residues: CASSQETGGRPLHF.

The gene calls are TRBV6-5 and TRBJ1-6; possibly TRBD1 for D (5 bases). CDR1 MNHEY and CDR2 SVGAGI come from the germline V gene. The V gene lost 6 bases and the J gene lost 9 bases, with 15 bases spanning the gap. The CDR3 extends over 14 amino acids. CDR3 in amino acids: CASRVQVQGSPLHF. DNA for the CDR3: TGTGCCAGCAGGGTACAGGTTCAAGGTTCACCCCTCCACTTT.

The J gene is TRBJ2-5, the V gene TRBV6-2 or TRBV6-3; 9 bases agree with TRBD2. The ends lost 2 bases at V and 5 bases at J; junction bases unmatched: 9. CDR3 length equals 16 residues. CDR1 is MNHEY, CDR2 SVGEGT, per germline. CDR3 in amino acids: CASSYLISGGDETQYF. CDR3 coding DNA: TGTGCCAGCAGTTACCTTATTAGCGGGGGAGATGAGACCCAGTACTTC.

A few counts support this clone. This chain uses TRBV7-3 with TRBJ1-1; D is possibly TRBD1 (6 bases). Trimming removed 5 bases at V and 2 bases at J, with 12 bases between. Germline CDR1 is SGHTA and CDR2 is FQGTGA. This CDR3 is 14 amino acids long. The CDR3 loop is CASSMTGVNTEAFF. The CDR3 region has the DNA TGTGCCAGCAGCATGACAGGCGTTAACACTGAAGCTTTCTTT.

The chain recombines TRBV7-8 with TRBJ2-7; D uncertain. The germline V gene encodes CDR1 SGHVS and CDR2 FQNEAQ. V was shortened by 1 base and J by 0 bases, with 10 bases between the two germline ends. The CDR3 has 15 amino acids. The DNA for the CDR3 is TGTGCCAGCAGCTTAGTTATAACTTACTCCTACGAGCAGTACTTC. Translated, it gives CASSLVITYSYEQYF.

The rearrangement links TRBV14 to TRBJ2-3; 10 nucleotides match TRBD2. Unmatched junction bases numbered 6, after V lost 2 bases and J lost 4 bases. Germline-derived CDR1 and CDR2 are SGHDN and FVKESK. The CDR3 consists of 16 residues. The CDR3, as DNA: TGTGCCAGCAGCCAACCGAGCGGGGGGGCCCCAGATACGCAGTATTTT. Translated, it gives CASSQPSGGAPDTQYF. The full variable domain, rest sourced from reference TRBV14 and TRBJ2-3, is EAGVTQFPSHSVIEKGQTVTLRCDPISGHDNLYWYRRVMGKEIKFLLHFVKESKQDESGMPNNRFLAERTGGTYSTLKVQPAELEDSGVYFCASSQPSGGAPDTQYFGPGTRLTVL.

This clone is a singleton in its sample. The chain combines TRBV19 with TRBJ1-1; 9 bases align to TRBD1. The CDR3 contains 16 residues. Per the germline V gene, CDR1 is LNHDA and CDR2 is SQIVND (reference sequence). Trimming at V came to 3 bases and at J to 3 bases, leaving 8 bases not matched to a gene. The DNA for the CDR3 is TGTGCCAGTAGTATCGCGGACAGGGGAGGGGACACTGAAGCTTTCTTT. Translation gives CASSIADRGGDTEAFF.

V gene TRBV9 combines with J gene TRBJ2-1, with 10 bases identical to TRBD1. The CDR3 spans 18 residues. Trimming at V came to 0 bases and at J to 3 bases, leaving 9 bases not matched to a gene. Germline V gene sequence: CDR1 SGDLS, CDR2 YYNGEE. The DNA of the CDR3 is TGTGCCAGCAGCGTAGCTACGAACGGACAGGGGGACTACAATGAGCAGTTCTTC. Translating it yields CASSVATNGQGDYNEQFF.

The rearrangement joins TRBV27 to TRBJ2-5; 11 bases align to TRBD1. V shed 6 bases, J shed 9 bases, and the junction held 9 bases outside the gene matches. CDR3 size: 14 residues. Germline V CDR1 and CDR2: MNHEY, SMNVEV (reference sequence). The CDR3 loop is CASSADRGRGSQYF. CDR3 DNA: TGTGCCAGCAGCGCGGACAGGGGGCGCGGGTCCCAGTACTTC.

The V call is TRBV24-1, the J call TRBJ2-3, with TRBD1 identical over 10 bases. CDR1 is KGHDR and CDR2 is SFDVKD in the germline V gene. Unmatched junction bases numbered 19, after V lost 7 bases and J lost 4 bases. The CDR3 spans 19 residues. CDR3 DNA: TGTGCCACCAGCTCGAACCGGGACAGGGGAAGGCACGATGCAGATACGCAGTATTTT. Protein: CATSSNRDRGRHDADTQYF.

The CDR3 bases are TGCAGCGTCACCCTGAAGCTTCAGGAAAACTATGGCTACACCTTC. It is translated as CSVTLKLQENYGYTF. The chain has TRBV29-1 and TRBJ1-2, with D unclear. The CDR3 contains 15 residues. CDR1 and CDR2 (germline): SQVTM, ANQGSEA. Trimming cost V 6 bases and J 2 bases, with 19 bases left between them.

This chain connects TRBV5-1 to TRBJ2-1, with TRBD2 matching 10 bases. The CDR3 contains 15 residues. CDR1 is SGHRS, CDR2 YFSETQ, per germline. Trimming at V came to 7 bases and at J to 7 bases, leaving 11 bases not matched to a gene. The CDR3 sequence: CASSPGTSDSNEQFF. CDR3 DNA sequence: TGCGCCAGCTCACCCGGGACTAGCGATTCAAATGAGCAGTTCTTC.